These T cell receptor beta chains were read from a single sample in a study of blood T cells in healthy people across ages. Each CDR3 protein gets one entry after TCRdb re-called the 5' RACE reads with MiXCR. The top ten hold less than 15% of the sample, which has about 650,000 distinct CDR3 sequences, about 51% seen once. Sequencing used blood. These receptors were collected from a woman of 80 years or more in good health. Both conserved end residues are part of each CDR3. The D gene is left open where the match is weak. Only some rows state a clone size, as once, few, many or a class for expanded clones.

NA	TRBV2	NA	TRBJ2-4	CASSVQENIQYF	TGTGCCAGCAGTGTCCAGGAAAACATTCAGTACTTC
NA	TRBV6-1	many	TRBJ2-4	CASRRVLGKNIQYF	TGTGCCAGCCGCCGAGTTTTAGGCAAAAACATTCAGTACTTC
NA	TRBV6-1	NA	TRBJ2-7	CASSSWLYEQYF	TGTGCCAGCAGCTCTTGGCTCTACGAGCAGTACTTC
NA	TRBV10-3	NA	TRBJ1-5	CAIGDDRSGQPQHF	TGTGCCATCGGCGACGACAGGTCCGGTCAGCCCCAGCATTTT
NA	TRBV29-1	once	TRBJ2-5	CSVVGGPPQRETQYF	TGCAGCGTTGTAGGGGGACCACCCCAAAGGGAGACCCAGTACTTC
NA	TRBV13	NA	TRBJ2-3	CASSFLGSDTQYF	TGTGCCAGCAGCTTCTTGGGATCAGATACGCAGTATTTT
TRBD1	TRBV7-7	NA	TRBJ2-7	CASSSGTGMHEQYF	TGTGCTAGCAGCTCCGGGACAGGGATGCACGAGCAGTACTTC
NA	TRBV5-5	NA	TRBJ1-2	CASSLERGPGGYTF	TGTGCCAGCAGCTTGGAGCGGGGACCTGGTGGCTACACCTTC
TRBD2	TRBV20-1	NA	TRBJ2-7	CSAAGLAGDSGGYEQYF	TGCAGTGCTGCCGGACTAGCGGGAGATTCAGGAGGCTACGAGCAGTACTTC
NA	TRBV5-1	NA	TRBJ2-3	CASSLFGTEDTQYF	TGCGCCAGCAGCTTGTTCGGCACGGAAGATACGCAGTATTTT
TRBD2	TRBV5-1	many	TRBJ2-3	CATASGGTVVTDTQYF	TGCGCCACCGCGAGCGGGGGGACAGTGGTGACAGATACGCAGTATTTT
TRBD2	TRBV27	once	TRBJ2-7	CASSSAGRSYNEQYF	TGTGCCAGCAGTTCAGCGGGACGATCCTACAATGAGCAGTACTTC
NA	TRBV7-2	many	TRBJ2-1	CASSPRSSSPNEQFF	TGTGCCAGCAGCCCCCGGTCCAGTTCCCCCAATGAGCAGTTCTTC
TRBD2	TRBV10-3	NA	TRBJ2-1	CAISVGGDEQFF	TGTGCCATCAGTGTTGGGGGGGATGAGCAGTTCTTC
TRBD2	TRBV2	NA	TRBJ2-2	CASRTSGGPTGELFF	TGTGCCAGCAGAACTAGCGGGGGGCCCACCGGGGAGCTGTTTTTT
TRBD2	TRBV5-6	few	TRBJ2-5	CASKLLAGDRNEQYF	TGTGCCAGCAAATTACTAGCGGGAGATAGGAATGAGCAGTACTTC
TRBD2	TRBV2	NA	TRBJ2-1	CASSDSGRGAGEQFF	TGTGCCAGCAGTGACTCAGGGCGGGGGGCGGGTGAGCAGTTCTTC
TRBD2	TRBV11-2	once	TRBJ2-3	CASSSSGRASLDTQYF	TGTGCCAGCAGCTCGAGCGGGAGGGCCTCCCTGGATACGCAGTATTTT
NA	TRBV7-3	few	TRBJ2-2	CASSLIPGQNTGELFF	TGTGCCAGCAGCTTAATCCCGGGTCAGAACACCGGGGAGCTGTTTTTT
NA	TRBV20-1	few	TRBJ2-3	CSARDGTPSTGTQYF	TGCAGTGCTAGAGATGGGACGCCCAGCACAGGTACGCAGTATTTT
NA	TRBV20-1	few	TRBJ2-7	CSARARDRSYNEQYF	TGCAGTGCTAGGGCGAGGGATAGGTCCTACAATGAGCAGTACTTC
TRBD1	TRBV7-2	NA	TRBJ2-3	CASSRRDRALYF	TGTGCCAGCAGCCGACGGGACAGGGCATTGTATTTT
NA	TRBV5-6	few	TRBJ2-4	CASSLSFRNIQYF	TGTGCCAGCAGCTTGTCCTTCCGAAACATTCAGTACTTC
NA	TRBV24-1	NA	TRBJ2-2	CATSEGDTSRTGELFF	TGTGCCACCAGTGAGGGGGACACCTCGCGCACCGGGGAGCTGTTTTTT
NA	TRBV6-2/TRBV6-3	NA	TRBJ2-3	CASGYQVRATDTQYF	TGTGCCAGCGGTTATCAGGTCAGGGCAACGGATACGCAGTATTTT
NA	TRBV10-3	NA	TRBJ2-5	CASRLAREEIQYF	TGTGCCTCCCGGCTAGCGCGTGAAGAGATCCAGTACTTC
TRBD2	TRBV7-9	NA	TRBJ2-5	CASSSGLAGRGTYNEQYF	TGTGCCAGCAGCTCGGGACTAGCGGGAAGAGGGACCTACAATGAGCAGTACTTC
NA	TRBV12-3/TRBV12-4	NA	TRBJ2-7	CASSITSEQYF	TGTGCCAGCAGTATAACTAGCGAGCAGTACTTC
NA	TRBV7-8	NA	TRBJ1-4	CASTYRRLEHEKLFF	TGTGCCAGCACCTACCGGCGGCTCGAACATGAAAAACTGTTTTTT
NA	TRBV7-3	many	TRBJ2-7	CASSLSGVTGNEQYF	TGTGCCAGCAGCTTATCTGGCGTTACGGGCAACGAGCAGTACTTC
TRBD1	TRBV5-1	NA	TRBJ2-7	CASSSAYVWGQGGSYNEQYF	TGCGCCAGCAGCTCAGCCTACGTGTGGGGGCAAGGGGGCTCCTACAATGAGCAGTACTTC
NA	TRBV9	NA	TRBJ1-4	CASSVGLGHGNEKLFF	TGTGCCAGCAGCGTAGGACTGGGGCACGGTAATGAAAAGCTGTTTTTT
TRBD2	TRBV20-1	many	TRBJ2-7	CSAALAGEGLGEQYF	TGCAGTGCTGCCCTAGCGGGAGAGGGGCTGGGCGAGCAGTACTTC
NA	TRBV4-3	NA	TRBJ2-7	CASSQDPSSYEQYF	TGCGCCAGCAGCCAAGATCCGAGCTCCTACGAGCAGTACTTC
TRBD1	TRBV4-1	NA	TRBJ1-2	CASSQGPGQPFHGYTF	TGCGCCAGCAGCCAAGGGCCGGGACAGCCTTTCCATGGCTACACCTTC
NA	TRBV29-1	NA	TRBJ1-5	CSVELGGNQPQHF	TGCAGCGTTGAGTTAGGGGGAAATCAGCCCCAGCATTTT
TRBD1	TRBV2	few	TRBJ2-2	CASRPGQPTGELFF	TGTGCCAGCCGCCCGGGACAGCCCACCGGGGAGCTGTTTTTT
TRBD2	TRBV20-1	NA	TRBJ2-1	CSAQVGGSSYNEQFF	TGCAGTGCCCAGGTGGGGGGGAGCTCCTACAATGAGCAGTTCTTC
NA	TRBV10-2	NA	TRBJ2-3	CASSDLSTTDTQYF	TGCGCCAGCAGTGATCTCAGTACTACAGATACGCAGTATTTT
NA	TRBV7-9	many	TRBJ2-1	CAHTEVNLYNEQFF	TGTGCCCACACCGAGGTAAACCTCTACAATGAGCAGTTCTTC
NA	TRBV5-1	many	TRBJ2-3	CASSFGLGTDTQYF	TGCGCCAGCAGCTTCGGACTGGGCACAGATACGCAGTATTTT
NA	TRBV21-1	NA	TRBJ1-2	CASPPLGGGRGYTF	TGTGCCAGCCCCCCACTTGGGGGGGGGCGTGGCTACACCTTC
NA	TRBV12-3/TRBV12-4	many	TRBJ2-5	CASSRDRPAQYF	TGTGCCAGCAGCCGTGACAGGCCGGCCCAGTACTTC
NA	TRBV19	few	TRBJ2-2	CASLRQNTGELFF	TGTGCCAGTTTACGACAAAACACCGGGGAGCTGTTTTTT
TRBD1	TRBV7-8	NA	TRBJ2-7	CASSLPGQGYNEQYF	TGTGCCAGCAGCTTACCGGGACAGGGATACAATGAGCAGTACTTC
TRBD2	TRBV12-3/TRBV12-4	NA	TRBJ2-1	CATQIISGSRHEQFF	TGTGCCACGCAGATTATAAGCGGGAGTAGGCATGAGCAGTTCTTC
NA	TRBV7-2	NA	TRBJ1-5	CASSQTDYQPQHF	TGTGCCAGCAGCCAAACAGATTATCAGCCCCAGCATTTT
TRBD1	TRBV6-1	NA	TRBJ2-5	CASSAGGAQYF	TGTGCCAGCAGTGCAGGGGGAGCCCAGTACTTC
TRBD1	TRBV2	NA	TRBJ1-5	CASNDRDISQPQHF	TGTGCCAGCAACGACAGGGATATTAGTCAGCCCCAGCATTTT
TRBD1	TRBV6-5	NA	TRBJ1-6	CASSSGTGPLDSPLHF	TGTGCCAGCAGCTCCGGGACAGGTCCTTTGGATTCACCCCTCCACTTT
TRBD2	TRBV3-1	NA	TRBJ2-4	CTSSPPGAGGQGNIQYF	TGTACTAGCAGCCCCCCTGGGGCGGGAGGGCAGGGAAACATTCAGTACTTC
NA	TRBV28	NA	TRBJ2-3	CASIMRGGGDTQYF	TGTGCCAGCATCATGCGGGGAGGAGGAGATACGCAGTATTTT
NA	TRBV7-9	NA	TRBJ2-1	CASSGYEQFF	TGTGCCAGCAGCGGCTACGAGCAGTTCTTC
NA	TRBV15	NA	TRBJ2-7	CATSRDSFPGIHEQYF	TGTGCCACCAGCAGAGATAGTTTCCCCGGGATCCACGAGCAGTACTTC
NA	TRBV12-3/TRBV12-4	NA	TRBJ2-2	CASTRGTPDGELFF	TGTGCCAGCACTCGGGGGACCCCGGATGGGGAGCTGTTTTTT
NA	TRBV28	NA	TRBJ2-1	CASSLLEVYNEQFF	TGTGCCAGCAGTTTATTGGAGGTTTACAATGAGCAGTTCTTC
TRBD1	TRBV5-1	NA	TRBJ2-7	CASSLDPGQGVYEQYF	TGCGCCAGCAGCTTGGATCCGGGACAGGGGGTCTACGAGCAGTACTTC